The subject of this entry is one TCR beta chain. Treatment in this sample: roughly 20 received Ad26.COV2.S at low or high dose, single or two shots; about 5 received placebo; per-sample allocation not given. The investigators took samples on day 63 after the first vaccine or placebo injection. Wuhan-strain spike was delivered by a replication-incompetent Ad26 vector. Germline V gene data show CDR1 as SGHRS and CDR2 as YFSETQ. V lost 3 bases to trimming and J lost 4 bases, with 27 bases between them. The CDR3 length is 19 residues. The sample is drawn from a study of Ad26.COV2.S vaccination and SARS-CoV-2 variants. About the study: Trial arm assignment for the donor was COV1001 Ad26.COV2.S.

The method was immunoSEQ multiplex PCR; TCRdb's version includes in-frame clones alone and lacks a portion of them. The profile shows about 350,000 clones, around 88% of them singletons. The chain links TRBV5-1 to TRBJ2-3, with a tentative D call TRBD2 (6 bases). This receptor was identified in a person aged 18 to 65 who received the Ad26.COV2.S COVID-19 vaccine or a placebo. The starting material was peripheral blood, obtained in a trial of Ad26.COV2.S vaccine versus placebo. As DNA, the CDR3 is TGCGCCAGCAGCTGGTCGGAGGGGAAAGGCCGCCGGTGGGCAGATACGCAGTATTTT. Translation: CASSWSEGKGRRWADTQYF.